This TCR beta chain was identified in a study of control samples from healthy donors and cancer patients. Assay used: immunoSEQ multiplex PCR; TCRdb lists only in-frame clones, some missing. The data contain under 70,000 clones, around 90% of them singletons. This CDR3 is built from 16 residues. The V and J ends lost 4 bases and 1 base respectively, with 17 bases between them. CDR1 is SGHRS, CDR2 YFSETQ, per germline. The TCR comes from a man aged 55 to 70 with head and neck cancer. Specimen: PBMCs. The chain is built from TRBV5-1 and TRBJ1-1; no definite D call. CDR3: CASSPGGQAANTEAFF. CDR3 DNA: TGCGCCAGCAGCCCTGGTGGGCAGGCAGCGAACACTGAAGCTTTCTTT.